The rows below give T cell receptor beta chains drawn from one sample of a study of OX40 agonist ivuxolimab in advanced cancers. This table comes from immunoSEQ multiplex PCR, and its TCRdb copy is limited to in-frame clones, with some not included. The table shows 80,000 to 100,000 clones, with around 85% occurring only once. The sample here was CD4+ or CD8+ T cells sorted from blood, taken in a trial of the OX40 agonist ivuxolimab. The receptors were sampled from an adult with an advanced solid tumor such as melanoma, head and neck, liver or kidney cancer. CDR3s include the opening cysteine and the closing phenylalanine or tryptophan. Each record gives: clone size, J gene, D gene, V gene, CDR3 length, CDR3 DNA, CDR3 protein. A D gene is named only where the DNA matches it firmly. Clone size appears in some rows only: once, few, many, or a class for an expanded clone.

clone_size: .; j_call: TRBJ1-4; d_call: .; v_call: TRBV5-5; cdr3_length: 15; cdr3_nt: TGTGCCAGCAGCTTGTATGGGGGGGCTAATGAAAAACTGTTTTTT; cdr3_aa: CASSLYGGANEKLFF
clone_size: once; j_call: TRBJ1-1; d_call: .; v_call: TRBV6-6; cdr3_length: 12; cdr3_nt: TGTGCCAGCAGCCTCGGCAGCCGTGAAGCTTTCTTT; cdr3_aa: CASSLGSREAFF
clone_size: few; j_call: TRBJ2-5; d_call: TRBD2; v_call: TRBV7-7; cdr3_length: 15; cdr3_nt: TGTGCTAGCAGCCCGGTCCGGGGAGGGCAAGAGACCCAGTACTTC; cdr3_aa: CASSPVRGGQETQYF
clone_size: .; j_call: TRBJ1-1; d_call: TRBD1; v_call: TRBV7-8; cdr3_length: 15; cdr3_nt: TGTGCCAGCAGCTTAAATAGACAGGGGAACACTGAAGCTTTCTTT; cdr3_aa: CASSLNRQGNTEAFF
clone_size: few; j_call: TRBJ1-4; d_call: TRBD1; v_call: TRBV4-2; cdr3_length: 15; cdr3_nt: TGTGCCAGCAGCCAAGGGGTAGGGGGCAATGAAAAACTGTTTTTT; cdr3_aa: CASSQGVGGNEKLFF
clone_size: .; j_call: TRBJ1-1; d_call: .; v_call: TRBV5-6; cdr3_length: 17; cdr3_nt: TGTGCCAGCAGCTCAAGGGAGTCCGGGGGGACACGGACTGGGGCTTTCTTT; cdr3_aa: CASSSRESGGTRTGAFF
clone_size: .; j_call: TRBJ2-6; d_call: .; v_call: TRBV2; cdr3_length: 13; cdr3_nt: TGTGCCAGCAGCACCTCTGGGGCCAACGTCCTGACTTTC; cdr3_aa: CASSTSGANVLTF
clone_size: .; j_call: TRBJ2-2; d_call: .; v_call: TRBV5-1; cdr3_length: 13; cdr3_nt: TGCGCCAGCACAGGGTCGTTGCGCTGGGAGCTGTTTTTT; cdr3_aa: CASTGSLRWELFF
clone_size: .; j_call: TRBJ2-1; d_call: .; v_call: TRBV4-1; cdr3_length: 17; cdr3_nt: TGCGCCAGCAGCCAAGCCCTGAGGGGGGGGCGGCGCAATGAGCAGTTCTTC; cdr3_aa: CASSQALRGGRRNEQFF
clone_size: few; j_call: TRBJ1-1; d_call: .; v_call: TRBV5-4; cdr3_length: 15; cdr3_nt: TGTGCCAGCAGTCTCCGGGGAACCCGCGGCACTGAAGCTTTCTTT; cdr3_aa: CASSLRGTRGTEAFF
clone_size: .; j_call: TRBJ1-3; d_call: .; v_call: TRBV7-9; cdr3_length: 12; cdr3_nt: TGTGCCAGCAGCTCCTTTGGAAACACCATATATTTT; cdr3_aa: CASSSFGNTIYF
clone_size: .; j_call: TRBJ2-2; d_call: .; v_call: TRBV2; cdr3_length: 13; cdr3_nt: TGTGCCACCCATGTCGTCCCCACCGGGGAGCTGTTTTTT; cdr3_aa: CATHVVPTGELFF
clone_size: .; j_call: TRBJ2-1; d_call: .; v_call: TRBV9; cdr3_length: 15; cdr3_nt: TGTGCCAGCAGCCTTGTGGGGGATTACTACAATGAGCAGTTCTTC; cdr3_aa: CASSLVGDYYNEQFF
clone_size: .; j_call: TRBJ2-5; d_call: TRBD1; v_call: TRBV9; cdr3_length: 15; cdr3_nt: TGTGCCAGCAGCACCACAGGGGGCCTAGAAGAGACCCAGTACTTC; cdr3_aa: CASSTTGGLEETQYF
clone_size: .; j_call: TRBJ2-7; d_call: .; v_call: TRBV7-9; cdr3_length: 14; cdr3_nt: TGTGCCAGCAGCCTAGGTACTGACTCCTACGAGCAGTACTTC; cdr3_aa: CASSLGTDSYEQYF
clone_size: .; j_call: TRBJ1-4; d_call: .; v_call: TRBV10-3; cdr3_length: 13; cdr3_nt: TGTGCCATCACGAAAGGACCGGATGAAAAACTGTTTTTT; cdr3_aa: CAITKGPDEKLFF
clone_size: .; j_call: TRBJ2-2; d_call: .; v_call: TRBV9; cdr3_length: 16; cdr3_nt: TGTGCCAGCAGCGTAGACGAGGGGCCAAGAACCGGGGAGCTGTTTTTT; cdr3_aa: CASSVDEGPRTGELFF
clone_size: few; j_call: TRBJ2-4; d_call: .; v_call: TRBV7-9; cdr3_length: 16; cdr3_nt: TGTGCCAGCAGCTTAACGGGAGTCGCAGCCAAAAACATTCAGTACTTC; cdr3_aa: CASSLTGVAAKNIQYF
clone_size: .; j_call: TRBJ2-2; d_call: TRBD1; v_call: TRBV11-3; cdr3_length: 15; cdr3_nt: TGTGCCAGCAGCCTTGGACAGGGGAGCACCGGGGAGCTGTTTTTT; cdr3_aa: CASSLGQGSTGELFF
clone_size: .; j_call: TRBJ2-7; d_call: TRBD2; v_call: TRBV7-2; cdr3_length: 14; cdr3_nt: TGTGCCAGCAGCCTACGGGGGGGCCCCCACGAGCAGTACTTC; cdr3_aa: CASSLRGGPHEQYF
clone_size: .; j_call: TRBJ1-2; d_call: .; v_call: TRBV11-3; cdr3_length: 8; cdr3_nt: TGTGCCAGCATAGAAGGACGGTTC; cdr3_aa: CASIEGRF
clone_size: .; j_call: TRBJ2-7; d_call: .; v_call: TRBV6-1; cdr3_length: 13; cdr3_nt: TGTGCCAGCGGGAACAGGGTAGTATACGAGCAGTACTTC; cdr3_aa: CASGNRVVYEQYF
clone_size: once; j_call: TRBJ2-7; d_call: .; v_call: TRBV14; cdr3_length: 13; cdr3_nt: TGTGCCAGCAGCCAAGATCTCGGCCGCAAGCAGTACTTC; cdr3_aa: CASSQDLGRKQYF
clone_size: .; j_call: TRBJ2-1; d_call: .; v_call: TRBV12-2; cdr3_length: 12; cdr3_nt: TGTGCAAGTCGCGACCACAGGGATGAGCAGTTCTTC; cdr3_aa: CASRDHRDEQFF
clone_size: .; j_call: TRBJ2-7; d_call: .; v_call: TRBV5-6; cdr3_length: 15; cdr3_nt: TGTGCCAGCAGCTTGGTGGGAGGTCGGGCGTACGAGCAGTACTTC; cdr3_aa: CASSLVGGRAYEQYF
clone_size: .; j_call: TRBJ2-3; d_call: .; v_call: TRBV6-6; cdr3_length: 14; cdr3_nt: TGTGCCAGCAGTTATCCCGGGACTGCAGATACGCAGTATTTT; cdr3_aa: CASSYPGTADTQYF
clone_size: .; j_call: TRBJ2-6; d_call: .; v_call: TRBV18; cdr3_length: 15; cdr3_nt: TGTGCCAGCTCTCTAACCAGGGCTGGGGCCAACGTCCTGACTTTC; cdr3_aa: CASSLTRAGANVLTF
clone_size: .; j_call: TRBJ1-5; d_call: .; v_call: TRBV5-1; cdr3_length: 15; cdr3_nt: TGCGCCAGCAGGGCCGGGACGACCAGCAATCAGCCCCAGCATTTT; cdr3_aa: CASRAGTTSNQPQHF
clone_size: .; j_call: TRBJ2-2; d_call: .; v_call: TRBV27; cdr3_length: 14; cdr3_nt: TGTGCCAGCAGTCCACCCCGGGGGTTCGGGGAGCTGTTTTTT; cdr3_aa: CASSPPRGFGELFF
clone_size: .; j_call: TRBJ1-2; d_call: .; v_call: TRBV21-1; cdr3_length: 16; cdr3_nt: TGTGCCAGCAGCAAAGGAGGAGCGGGACATCTCTATGGCTACACCTTC; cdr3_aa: CASSKGGAGHLYGYTF
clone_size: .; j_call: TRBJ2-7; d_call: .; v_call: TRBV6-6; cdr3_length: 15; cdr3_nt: TGTGCCAGCAGTTACCCAGCGGACAGTGCCTACGAGCAGTACTTC; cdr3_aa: CASSYPADSAYEQYF
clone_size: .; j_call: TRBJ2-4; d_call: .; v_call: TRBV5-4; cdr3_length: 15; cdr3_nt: TGTGCCAGCAGCCACAGGGTTGCGGCCAAAAACATTCAGTACTTC; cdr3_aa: CASSHRVAAKNIQYF
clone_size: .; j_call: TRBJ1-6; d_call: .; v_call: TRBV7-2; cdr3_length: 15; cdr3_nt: TGTGCCAGCAGCACGCAGGGAAATTATAATTCACCCCTCCACTTT; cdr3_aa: CASSTQGNYNSPLHF
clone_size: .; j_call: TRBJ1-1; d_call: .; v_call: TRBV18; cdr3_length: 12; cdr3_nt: TGTGCCAGCTCACCACCGCAAACTGAAGCTTTCTTT; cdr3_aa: CASSPPQTEAFF
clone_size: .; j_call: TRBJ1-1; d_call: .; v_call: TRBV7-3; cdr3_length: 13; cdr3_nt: TGTGCCAGCAGCTCCGGCAGGGTCACTGAAGCTTTCTTT; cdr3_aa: CASSSGRVTEAFF
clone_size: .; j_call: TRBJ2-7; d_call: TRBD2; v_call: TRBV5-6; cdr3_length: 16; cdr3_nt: TGTGCCAGCAGCTTGGCCCCGACGGGGGGTTGGGACGAGCAGTACTTC; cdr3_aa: CASSLAPTGGWDEQYF
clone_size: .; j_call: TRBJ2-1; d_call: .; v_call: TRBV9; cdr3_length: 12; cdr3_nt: TGTGCCAGCAGCGTAGCAGGGAGTGAGCAGTTCTTC; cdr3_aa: CASSVAGSEQFF
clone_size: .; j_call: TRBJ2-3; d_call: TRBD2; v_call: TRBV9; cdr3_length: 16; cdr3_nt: TGTGCCAGCAGCGTCCAGCTAGCGGGGTTAGCAGATACGCAGTATTTT; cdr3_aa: CASSVQLAGLADTQYF
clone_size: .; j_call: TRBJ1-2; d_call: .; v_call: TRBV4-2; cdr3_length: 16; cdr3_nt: TGTGCCAGCAGCCAAGACGAGGGGAAAGCCAACTATGGCTACACCTTC; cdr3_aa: CASSQDEGKANYGYTF
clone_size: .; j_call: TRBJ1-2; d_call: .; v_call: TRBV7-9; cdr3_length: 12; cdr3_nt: TGTGCCAGCAGCTTTACGGTGTATGGCTACACCTTC; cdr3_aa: CASSFTVYGYTF
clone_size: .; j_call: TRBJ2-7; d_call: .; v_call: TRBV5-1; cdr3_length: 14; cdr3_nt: TGCGCCAGCAGCAGTGCCTCAGGGCACTACGAGCAGTACTTC; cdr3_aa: CASSSASGHYEQYF
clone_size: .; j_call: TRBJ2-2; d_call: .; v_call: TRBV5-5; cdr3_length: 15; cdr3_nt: TGTGCCAGCAGCCCCCGAGGGCCGAACACCGGGGAGCTGTTTTTT; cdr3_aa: CASSPRGPNTGELFF
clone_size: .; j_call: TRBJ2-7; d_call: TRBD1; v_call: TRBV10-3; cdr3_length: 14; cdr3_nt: TGTGCCATTACATCCGGGACAGGGCATTACGAGCAGTACTTC; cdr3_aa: CAITSGTGHYEQYF
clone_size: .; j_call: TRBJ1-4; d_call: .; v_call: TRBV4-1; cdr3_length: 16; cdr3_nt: TGCGCCAGCAGCCAGGACACAGGGAGGGCTAATGAAAAACTGTTTTTT; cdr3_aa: CASSQDTGRANEKLFF
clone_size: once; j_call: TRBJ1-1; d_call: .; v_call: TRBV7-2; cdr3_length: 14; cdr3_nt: TGTGCCAGCAGCTTAGACAGGTGGGCCACTGAAGCTTTCTTT; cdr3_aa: CASSLDRWATEAFF
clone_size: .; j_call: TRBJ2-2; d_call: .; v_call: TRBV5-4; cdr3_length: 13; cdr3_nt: TGTGCCAGCAGTTCCGACAGCACCGGGGAGCTGTTTTTT; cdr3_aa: CASSSDSTGELFF
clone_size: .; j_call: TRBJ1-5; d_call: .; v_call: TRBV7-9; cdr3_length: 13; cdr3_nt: TGTGCCAGCAGCCGGAGGGGACCCCTGCCCCAGCATTTT; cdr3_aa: CASSRRGPLPQHF
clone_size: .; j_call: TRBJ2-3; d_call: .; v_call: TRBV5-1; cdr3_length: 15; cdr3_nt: TGCGCCAGCAGCTTGTGGGGAACTAGCACAGATACGCAGTATTTT; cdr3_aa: CASSLWGTSTDTQYF
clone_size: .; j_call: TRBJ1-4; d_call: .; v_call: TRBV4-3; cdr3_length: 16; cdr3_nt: TGCGCCAGCAGCCAAGAAGGCGGGGGGGTTAATGAAAAACTGTTTTTT; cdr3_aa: CASSQEGGGVNEKLFF
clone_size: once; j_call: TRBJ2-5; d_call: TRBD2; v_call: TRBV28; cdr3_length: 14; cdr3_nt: TGTGCCAGCACTGCGGGGGGTCTAGAGGAGACCCAGTACTTC; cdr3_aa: CASTAGGLEETQYF
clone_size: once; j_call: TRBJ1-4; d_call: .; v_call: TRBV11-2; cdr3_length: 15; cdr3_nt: TGTGCCAGCAGCCGGGGGGGAGGGATAAATGAAAAACTGTTTTTT; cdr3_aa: CASSRGGGINEKLFF
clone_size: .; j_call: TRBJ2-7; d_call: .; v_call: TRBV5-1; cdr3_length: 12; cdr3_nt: TGCGCCAGCAGCTCGGACGATTACGAGCAGTACTTC; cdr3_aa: CASSSDDYEQYF
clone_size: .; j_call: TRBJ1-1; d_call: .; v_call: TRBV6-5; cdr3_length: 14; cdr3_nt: TGTGCCAGCAGTTACGACAGGACGAGGGGTGAAGCTTTCTTT; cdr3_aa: CASSYDRTRGEAFF
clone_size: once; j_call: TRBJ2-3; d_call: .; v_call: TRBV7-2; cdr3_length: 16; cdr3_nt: TGTGCCAGCATCCCAGCAGGGGCAACGAGCACAGATACGCAGTATTTT; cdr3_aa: CASIPAGATSTDTQYF
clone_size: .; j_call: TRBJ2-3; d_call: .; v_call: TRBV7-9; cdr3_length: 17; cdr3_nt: TGTGCCAGCAGCCCGCTCCAGGGGGGGTGGGGGACAGATACGCAGTATTTT; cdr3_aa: CASSPLQGGWGTDTQYF
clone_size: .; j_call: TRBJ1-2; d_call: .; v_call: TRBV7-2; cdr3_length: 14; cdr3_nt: TGTGCCAGCAGCTTAATATCCGCGAACTATGGCTACACCTTC; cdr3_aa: CASSLISANYGYTF